Presented here are 32 T cell receptor beta chains from one specimen sequenced in a study of T-cell reconstitution after alpha-beta-depleted transplantation in children. A library of TCRbeta sequences, prepared with unique molecular identifiers, was generated. A single record per CDR3 protein comes from TCRdb applying MiXCR to the PCR reads. Of around 96,000 distinct CDR3 sequences in the sample, over 9% were seen once. The specimen was PBMCs from the stem cell graft donor, collected from the stem cell graft. The receptor set was obtained from a human donor who donated a stem cell graft to a child with inherited bone marrow failure.

There are many counts of this clonotype. The gene calls are TRBV5-6 and TRBJ2-2; D remains unclear. Trimming removed 0 bases at V and 0 bases at J, with 6 bases between. CDR3 length: 15 residues. Germline-derived CDR1 and CDR2 are SGHDT and YYEEEE. CDR3 region: CASSLGPANTGELFF. CDR3 nucleotide sequence: TGTGCCAGCAGCTTGGGACCCGCGAACACCGGGGAGCTGTTTTTT.

This clonotype was seen a handful of times. A junction boundary mismatches the germline segment, possibly from a read error. V gene TRBV7-2 combines with J gene TRBJ2-3, with TRBD2 matching over 15 bases. Per the germline V gene, CDR1 is SGHTA and CDR2 is FQGNSA. The CDR3 is 19 residues long. CDR3 protein: CAISAGLAGGRGGPDTQYF. The CDR3 DNA sequence: TGTGCCATCAGCGCCGGACTAGCGGGGGGGCGGGGGGGGCCAGATACGCAGTATTTT.

The chain is built from TRBV7-8 and TRBJ1-5; D gene unclear. Germline loops: CDR1 SGHVS, CDR2 FQNEAQ. The CDR3 has 15 residues. Trimming stripped 5 bases from V and 0 bases from J, with 11 bases between. This CDR3 reads CASSAGRISNQPQHF. CDR3 DNA: TGTGCCAGCAGCGCAGGACGGATTAGCAATCAGCCCCAGCATTTT.

In its sample, this clonotype was seen many times. The chain couples TRBV29-1 to TRBJ2-3; no clear D gene. V lost 3 bases, J lost 0 bases, and 10 bases lay in between. The CDR3 sequence is 14 residues long. From germline, CDR1 is SQVTM and CDR2 ANQGSEA. CDR3 coding DNA: TGCAGCGTTGAGACGGTCGGGAGCACAGATACGCAGTATTTT. The encoded protein is CSVETVGSTDTQYF.

This clonotype has ten or more counts. The chain combines TRBV7-9 with TRBJ1-2, with D unresolved. CDR1 and CDR2 from the germline V gene are SEHNR and FQNEAQ (reference sequence). V was pared by 5 bases and J by 4 bases, with 14 bases between. This CDR3 region has 14 residues. The CDR3 sequence: CASSPSTLSYGYTF. CDR3 nucleotide sequence: TGTGCCAGCAGCCCGTCAACCCTATCCTATGGCTACACCTTC.

This clonotype was detected many times. This chain uses TRBV4-3 with TRBJ2-6, with D uncertain. V was pared by 3 bases and J by 6 bases, with 6 bases between. Looked up from germline, CDR1 is LGHNA and CDR2 is YSLEER. The CDR3 is made up of 13 amino acids. The DNA of the CDR3 is TGCGCCAGCAGCCATGCCTCGGCCAACGTCCTGACTTTC. Translation gives CASSHASANVLTF.

This clonotype was recorded many times. DNA of the CDR3: TGCGCCAGCAGCTTGGGACAACAGGGGCTGGATAATCAGCCCCAGCATTTT. Its protein is CASSLGQQGLDNQPQHF. The genes are TRBV5-1 and TRBJ1-5, with 7 bases identical to TRBD1. V shed 0 bases, J shed 4 bases, and the junction held 10 bases outside the gene matches. This CDR3 comprises 17 residues. CDR1 and CDR2 (germline): SGHRS, YFSETQ.

This clonotype occurred many times. The CDR3: CASSYVAGAGELFF. CDR3 in DNA: TGTGCCAGCAGTTATGTAGCTGGCGCCGGGGAGCTGTTTTTT. The V call is TRBV12-3 or TRBV12-4, the J call TRBJ2-2, with unresolved D. The CDR3 loop spans 14 amino acids. Trimming removed 4 bases at V and 6 bases at J, with 12 bases between.

The sample holds many counts of this clonotype. J is TRBJ2-1 and V is TRBV5-1; D possibly matches TRBD1 or TRBD2 (5 bases each). The CDR3 has 15 residues. Germline CDR1 and CDR2: SGHRS and YFSETQ. V lost 4 bases to trimming and J lost 2 bases, with 13 bases between them. The CDR3 region is CASSRGEGAYNEQFF. CDR3 coding DNA: TGCGCCAGCAGCCGGGGCGAGGGCGCCTACAATGAGCAGTTCTTC. Full variable domain (remainder filled in from reference TRBV5-1 and TRBJ2-1): KAGVTQTPRYLIKTRGQQVTLSCSPISGHRSVSWYQQTPGQGLQFLFEYFSETQRNKGNFPGRFSGRQFSNSRSEMNVSTLELGDSALYLCASSRGEGAYNEQFFGPGTRLTVL.

To note about this clonotype: One end of the junction varies from germline; a read error may be responsible. This sequence joins TRBV7-3 and TRBJ2-7, with 8 bases aligning to TRBD1. Germline values: CDR1 SGHTA, CDR2 FQGTGA. The CDR3 is 12 amino acids. CDR3 sequence reads: CASSSPGQEIHF. The CDR3 DNA follows: TGTGCCAGCAGCTCGCCGGGACAGGAGATCCACTTC.

This clonotype was recorded at least ten times. The chain links TRBV12-3 or TRBV12-4 to TRBJ1-1; TRBD1 is a possible D gene (5 bases). The CDR3 loop spans 14 amino acids. The V and J ends lost 2 bases and 4 bases respectively, with 11 bases between them. CDR3 sequence (DNA): TGTGCCAGCAGTTTAAATTTGGGGGGCACTGAAGCTTTCTTT. It specifies CASSLNLGGTEAFF.

The chain has TRBV29-1 and TRBJ2-3; D uncertain. CDR3 size: 11 residues. Germline V gene sequence: CDR1 SQVTM, CDR2 ANQGSEA. The V and J ends lost 4 bases and 8 bases respectively, with 10 bases between them. The CDR3 nucleotides read TGCAGCGTTGGGGCGGTGGGTACGCAGTATTTT. Translation gives CSVGAVGTQYF.

This clonotype was detected ten times or more. This rearrangement joins TRBV4-2 to TRBJ2-2; no clear D. V gave up 0 bases and J gave up 7 bases, with 15 bases separating them. Germline V gene sequence: CDR1 LGHNA, CDR2 YNFKEQ. The CDR3 extends over 16 amino acids. The CDR3 loop is CASSQDGQEGFGELFF. The CDR3 DNA follows: TGTGCCAGCAGCCAAGACGGGCAGGAAGGATTCGGGGAGCTGTTTTTT.

This clonotype has more than one count but fewer than ten. The chain joins TRBV3-1 to TRBJ2-1; D is perhaps TRBD1 (7 bases). CDR3 length equals 16 residues. V shed 8 bases and J shed 2 bases, with 19 bases lying between them. The V gene's germline CDR1 is LGHDT and CDR2 YNNKEL (reference sequence). The CDR3 reads CASGVSAGGTYNEQFF. CDR3 DNA: TGTGCCAGCGGGGTATCGGCAGGGGGGACCTACAATGAGCAGTTCTTC.

This clonotype was detected a few times. V and J are TRBV29-1 and TRBJ2-1, with D perhaps TRBD1 (5 bases). Germline V gene sequence: CDR1 SQVTM, CDR2 ANQGSEA. Trimming removed 6 bases at V and 6 bases at J, with 18 bases between. The CDR3 sequence is 14 residues long. This chain's CDR3 is CSVYPGFSGNEQFF. The CDR3 DNA sequence: TGCAGCGTCTACCCAGGGTTCTCGGGCAATGAGCAGTTCTTC.

This clonotype was counted at least ten times. The rearrangement links TRBV7-2 to TRBJ2-2, with D possibly called TRBD1 or TRBD2 (5 bases each). The V end was cut by 5 bases, the J end by 0 bases, with 19 bases between. In germline, CDR1 is SGHTA, CDR2 FQGNSA. The CDR3 consists of 18 residues. Here the CDR3 DNA reads TGTGCCAGCAGCCAGCGCCGCCTGTGGGGGTCGAACACCGGGGAGCTGTTTTTT. Translating it yields CASSQRRLWGSNTGELFF.

The sample holds many counts of this clonotype. V gene TRBV20-1 combines with J gene TRBJ2-7; the match to TRBD1 covers 8 bases. The CDR3 is 14 residues long. Germline lookup yields CDR1 DFQATT and CDR2 SNEGSKA (reference sequence). Trimming cost V 2 bases and J 3 bases; bases outside gene matches: 6. The CDR3: CSARSGTGNYEQYF. CDR3 DNA sequence: TGCAGTGCTAGATCCGGGACAGGAAACTACGAGCAGTACTTC.

At least ten counts were recorded for this clonotype. The chain uses TRBV7-2 and TRBJ2-7, with D hard to call. Trimming pared 0 bases from V and 1 base from J, leaving 10 bases between. The length of the CDR3 is 15 residues. In germline, CDR1 is SGHTA, CDR2 FQGNSA. Here the CDR3 reads CASSLARSSSYEQYF. The CDR3, as DNA: TGTGCCAGCAGCTTAGCCCGTTCCTCATCCTACGAGCAGTACTTC.

This clonotype showed up many times. The chain couples TRBV5-1 to TRBJ2-5; 14 bases match TRBD2. CDR1 is SGHRS, CDR2 YFSETQ, per germline. CDR3 size: 16 residues. Losses at the gene ends were 4 bases for V and 3 bases for J; bases not matched to a gene: 5. The CDR3: CASSPGLAGGEETQYF. The DNA of the CDR3 is TGCGCCAGCAGCCCAGGACTAGCGGGAGGAGAAGAGACCCAGTACTTC.

This clonotype occurred many times. The chain uses TRBV6-5 and TRBJ2-1, with TRBD2 matching over 11 bases. This CDR3 has 13 amino acids. V gave up 8 bases and J gave up 9 bases; unmatched junction bases: 6. CDR1 is MNHEY and CDR2 is SVGAGI in the germline V gene. The CDR3 loop reads CASGTSGSTEQFF. The CDR3 DNA reads TGTGCCAGCGGAACTAGCGGGAGTACTGAGCAGTTCTTC.

This clonotype was counted many times. The rearrangement links TRBV5-1 to TRBJ2-7; TRBD1 is a possible D gene (5 bases). This CDR3 has 15 residues. With 3 bases removed from V and 0 bases from J, the gap between germline ends came to 13 bases. Germline loops: CDR1 SGHRS, CDR2 YFSETQ. In DNA, the CDR3 is TGCGCCAGCAGCTCCAGGGCAGCCAGCTCCTACGAGCAGTACTTC. Its translation: CASSSRAASSYEQYF. Filled out from reference TRBV5-1 and TRBJ2-7, the complete variable domain reads KAGVTQTPRYLIKTRGQQVTLSCSPISGHRSVSWYQQTPGQGLQFLFEYFSETQRNKGNFPGRFSGRQFSNSRSEMNVSTLELGDSALYLCASSSRAASSYEQYFGPGTRLTVT.

This clonotype came up many times. This chain links TRBV20-1 with TRBJ2-3; the D is unclear. With 0 bases removed from V and 7 bases from J, the gap between germline ends came to 8 bases. Germline V gene lookup returns CDR1 DFQATT and CDR2 SNEGSKA (reference sequence). The CDR3 spans 12 residues. CDR3 protein: CSAREGIYTQYF. CDR3 DNA: TGCAGTGCTAGAGAAGGAATCTATACGCAGTATTTT.

This clonotype was counted at least ten times. The chain uses TRBV5-1 and TRBJ2-5; no clear D. The CDR3 loop spans 14 amino acids. Per germline, CDR1 SGHRS and CDR2 YFSETQ. The V gene lost 4 bases and the J gene lost 5 bases, with 15 bases spanning the gap. The CDR3 region has the DNA TGCGCCAGCAGCGATGATCAAGGGTTGGAGACCCAGTACTTC. This translates into CASSDDQGLETQYF.

This clonotype came up many times. This rearrangement joins TRBV10-3 to TRBJ1-2, with D possibly TRBD1 on 6 matching bases. There are 12 residues in the CDR3. V gave up 10 bases and J gave up 4 bases, with 13 bases separating them. The germline gives CDR1 ENHRY, CDR2 SYGVKD. The CDR3 bases are TGTGCCACCTCTGACAGGATCTATGGCTACACCTTC. Its protein product is CATSDRIYGYTF.

This clonotype was detected ten times or more. This chain joins TRBV5-1 and TRBJ1-1; D is uncertain. V was pared by 4 bases and J by 4 bases, with 17 bases between. The length of the CDR3 is 15 residues. From germline, CDR1 is SGHRS and CDR2 YFSETQ. The CDR3 DNA is TGCGCCAGCAGCCCAACACGTGGGCACGGCACTGAAGCTTTCTTT. Its protein product is CASSPTRGHGTEAFF.

This clonotype was counted between two and nine times. Here the CDR3 DNA reads TGTGCCAGCAGTGCCCCAGGGGCGGAAAAACTGTTTTTT. This encodes CASSAPGAEKLFF. The rearrangement joins TRBV6-1 to TRBJ1-4; D may be TRBD1 (6 bases). The ends were cut back, 4 bases at V and 8 bases at J, with 11 bases in the middle. The CDR3 has 13 amino acids. CDR1 and CDR2 from the germline V gene are MNHNS and SASEGT.

This clonotype was observed at least ten times. The chain is built from TRBV25-1 and TRBJ2-3, with D possibly TRBD1 on 5 matching bases. The germline V and J ends were trimmed by 4 bases and 0 bases, with 14 bases remaining between them. The CDR3 loop spans 16 amino acids. The germline gives CDR1 MGHDK, CDR2 SYGVNS. The CDR3 DNA sequence: TGTGCCAGCAGTGGTTATCAGGGCACCAGCACAGATACGCAGTATTTT. This sequence encodes CASSGYQGTSTDTQYF. Complete variable domain (other parts from reference TRBV25-1 and TRBJ2-3): EADIYQTPRYLVIGTGKKITLECSQTMGHDKMYWYQQDPGMELHLIHYSYGVNSTEKGDLSSESTVSRIRTEHFPLTLESARPSHTSQYLCASSGYQGTSTDTQYFGPGTRLTVL.

This clonotype was seen a few times. A clone one base away is much larger, so this may be a read error. This chain uses TRBV7-2 with TRBJ2-7; D is uncertain. Per the germline V gene, CDR1 is SGHTA and CDR2 is FQGNSA. The CDR3 contains 13 residues. Trimming removed 5 bases from V and 7 bases from J, with 15 bases in between. CDR3 in amino acids: CASSTQLAGEQYF. Here the CDR3 DNA reads TGTGCCAGCAGCACTCAGCTGGCTGGTGAGCAGTACTTC.

This clonotype came up many times. The rearrangement joins TRBV7-6 to TRBJ2-3; D not certain. From germline, CDR1 is SGHVS and CDR2 FNYEAQ. V was trimmed by 1 base and J by 2 bases, leaving 19 bases between them. The CDR3 has 18 amino acids. CDR3 sequence reads: CASSLGPPLVDDTDTQYF. The CDR3 nucleotides read TGTGCCAGCAGCTTAGGCCCCCCGTTGGTGGATGACACAGATACGCAGTATTTT.

This clonotype was seen many times. The rearrangement links TRBV11-2 to TRBJ2-1; D call uncertain. V dropped 0 bases and J dropped 7 bases, with 7 bases sitting between them. Germline V gene sequence: CDR1 SGHAT, CDR2 FQNNGV. This CDR3 is 13 amino acids long. The CDR3 sequence is CASSLDPPNEQFF. CDR3 in DNA: TGTGCCAGCAGCTTAGATCCCCCAAATGAGCAGTTCTTC. The full variable domain, with the rest looked up from reference TRBV11-2 and TRBJ2-1, is EAGVAQSPRYKIIEKRQSVAFWCNPISGHATLYWYQQILGQGPKLLIQFQNNGVVDDSQLPKDRFSAERLKGVDSTLKIQPAKLEDSAVYLCASSLDPPNEQFFGPGTRLTVL.

This clonotype has only a few counts. The V and J genes are TRBV4-2 and TRBJ2-7; TRBD1 matches 7 bases. Per the germline V gene, CDR1 is LGHNA and CDR2 is YNFKEQ. This CDR3 has 16 amino acids. J was trimmed by 0 bases and V by 3 bases; bases with no gene match: 8. The CDR3 coding sequence is TGTGCCAGCAGCCACCAAGGACAGGCGAGCTCCTACGAGCAGTACTTC. This gives the protein CASSHQGQASSYEQYF.

This clonotype was detected many times. The chain recombines TRBV12-3 or TRBV12-4 with TRBJ1-5; D perhaps matches TRBD1 (5 bases). V gave up 6 bases and J gave up 7 bases, with 13 bases separating them. The CDR3 length is 13 residues. The CDR3 DNA reads TGTGCCAGCAGCCCCGGGGCCGGGCAGCCCCAGCATTTT. As protein: CASSPGAGQPQHF.